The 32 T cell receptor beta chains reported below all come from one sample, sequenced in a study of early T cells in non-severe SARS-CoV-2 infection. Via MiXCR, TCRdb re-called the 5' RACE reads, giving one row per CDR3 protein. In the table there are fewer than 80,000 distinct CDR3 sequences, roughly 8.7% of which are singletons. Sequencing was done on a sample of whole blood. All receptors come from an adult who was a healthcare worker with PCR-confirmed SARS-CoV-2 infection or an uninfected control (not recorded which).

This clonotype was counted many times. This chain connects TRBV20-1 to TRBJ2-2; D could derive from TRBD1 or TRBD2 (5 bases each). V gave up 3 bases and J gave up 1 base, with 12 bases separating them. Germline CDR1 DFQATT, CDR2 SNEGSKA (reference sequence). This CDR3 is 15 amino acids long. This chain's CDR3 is CSASAGTQNTGELFF. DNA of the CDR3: TGCAGTGCTAGCGCCGGGACCCAGAACACCGGGGAGCTGTTTTTT.

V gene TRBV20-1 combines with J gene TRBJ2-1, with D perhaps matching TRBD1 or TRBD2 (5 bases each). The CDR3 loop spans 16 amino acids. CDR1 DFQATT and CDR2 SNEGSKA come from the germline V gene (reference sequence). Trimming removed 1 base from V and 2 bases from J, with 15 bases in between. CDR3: CSARVDSLRAYNEQFF. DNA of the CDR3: TGCAGTGCTAGAGTCGACAGCCTGCGGGCCTACAATGAGCAGTTCTTC.

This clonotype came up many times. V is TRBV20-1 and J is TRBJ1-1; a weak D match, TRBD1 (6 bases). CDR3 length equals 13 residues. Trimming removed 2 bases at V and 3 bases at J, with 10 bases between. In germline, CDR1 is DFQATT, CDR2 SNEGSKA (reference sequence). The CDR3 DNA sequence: TGCAGTGCTAGACCAGGGGCGGACACTGAAGCTTTCTTT. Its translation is CSARPGADTEAFF.

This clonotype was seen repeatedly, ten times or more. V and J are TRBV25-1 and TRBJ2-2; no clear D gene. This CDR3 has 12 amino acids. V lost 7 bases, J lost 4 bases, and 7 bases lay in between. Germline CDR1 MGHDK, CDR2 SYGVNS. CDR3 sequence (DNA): TGTGCCAGCACCGGAGCCACCGGGGAGCTGTTTTTT. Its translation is CASTGATGELFF.

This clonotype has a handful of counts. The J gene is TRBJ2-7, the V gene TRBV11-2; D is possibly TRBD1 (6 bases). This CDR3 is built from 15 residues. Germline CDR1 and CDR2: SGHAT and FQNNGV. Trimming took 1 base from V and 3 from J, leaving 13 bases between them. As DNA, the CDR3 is TGTGCCAGCAGCTTAGGGTCCCAGGGGTACTACGAGCAGTACTTC. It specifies CASSLGSQGYYEQYF.

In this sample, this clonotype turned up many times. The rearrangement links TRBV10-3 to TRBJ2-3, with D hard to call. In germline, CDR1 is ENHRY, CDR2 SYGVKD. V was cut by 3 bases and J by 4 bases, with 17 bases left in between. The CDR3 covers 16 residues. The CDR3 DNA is TGTGCCATCAGTGACCAAGACGTCCCCCCCTCAGATACGCAGTATTTT. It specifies CAISDQDVPPSDTQYF.

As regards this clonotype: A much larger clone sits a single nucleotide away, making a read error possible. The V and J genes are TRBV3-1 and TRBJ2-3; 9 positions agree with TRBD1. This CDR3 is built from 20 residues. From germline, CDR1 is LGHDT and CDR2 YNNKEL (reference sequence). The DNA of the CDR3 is TGTGCCAACAGCCAAGAATACAGGGGGCGATTCACTGCTAGCACAGATACGCAGTATTTT. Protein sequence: CANSQEYRGRFTASTDTQYF.

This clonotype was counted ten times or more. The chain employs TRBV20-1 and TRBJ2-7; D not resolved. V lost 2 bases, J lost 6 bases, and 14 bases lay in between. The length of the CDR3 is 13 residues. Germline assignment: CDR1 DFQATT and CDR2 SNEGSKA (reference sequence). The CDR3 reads CSARKPLAGEQYF. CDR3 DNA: TGCAGTGCTAGAAAACCTTTAGCTGGCGAGCAGTACTTC.

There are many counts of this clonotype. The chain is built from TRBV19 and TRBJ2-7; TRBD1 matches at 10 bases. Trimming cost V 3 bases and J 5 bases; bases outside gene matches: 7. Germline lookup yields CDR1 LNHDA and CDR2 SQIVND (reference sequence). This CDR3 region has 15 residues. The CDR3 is CASSIRQGALDEQYF. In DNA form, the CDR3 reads TGTGCCAGTAGTATTCGACAGGGGGCCCTGGACGAGCAGTACTTC.

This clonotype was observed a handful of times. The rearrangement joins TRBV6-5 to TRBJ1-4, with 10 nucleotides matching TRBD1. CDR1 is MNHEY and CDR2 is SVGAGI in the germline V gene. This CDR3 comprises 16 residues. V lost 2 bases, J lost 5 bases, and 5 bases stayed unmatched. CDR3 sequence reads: CASSYRPGQGNEKLFF. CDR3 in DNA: TGTGCCAGCAGTTACCGACCGGGACAGGGGAATGAAAAACTGTTTTTT.

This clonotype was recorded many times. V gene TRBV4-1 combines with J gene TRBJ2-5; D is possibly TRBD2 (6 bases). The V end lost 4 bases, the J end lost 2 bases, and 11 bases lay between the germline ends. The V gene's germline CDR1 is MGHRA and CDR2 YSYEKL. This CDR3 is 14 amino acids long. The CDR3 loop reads CASSPGDGQETQYF. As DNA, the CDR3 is TGCGCCAGCAGCCCGGGAGACGGGCAAGAGACCCAGTACTTC.

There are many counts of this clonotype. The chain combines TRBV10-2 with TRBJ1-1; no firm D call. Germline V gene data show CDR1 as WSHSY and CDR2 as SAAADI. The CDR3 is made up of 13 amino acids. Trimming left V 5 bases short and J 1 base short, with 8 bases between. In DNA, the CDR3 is TGCGCCAGCAGTACCACCAGGAACACTGAAGCTTTCTTT. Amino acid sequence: CASSTTRNTEAFF.

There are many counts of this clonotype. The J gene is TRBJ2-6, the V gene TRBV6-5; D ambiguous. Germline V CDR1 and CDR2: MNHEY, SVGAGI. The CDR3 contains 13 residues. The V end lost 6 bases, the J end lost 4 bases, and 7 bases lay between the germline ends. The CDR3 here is CASRGRGANVLTF. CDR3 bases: TGTGCCAGCAGGGGCAGAGGGGCCAACGTCCTGACTTTC.

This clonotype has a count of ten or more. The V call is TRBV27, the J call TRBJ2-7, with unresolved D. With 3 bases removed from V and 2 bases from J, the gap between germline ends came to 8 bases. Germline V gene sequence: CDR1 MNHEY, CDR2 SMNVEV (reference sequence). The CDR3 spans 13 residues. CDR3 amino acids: CASSLTPTYEQYF. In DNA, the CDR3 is TGTGCCAGCAGTTTGACCCCGACCTACGAGCAGTACTTC.

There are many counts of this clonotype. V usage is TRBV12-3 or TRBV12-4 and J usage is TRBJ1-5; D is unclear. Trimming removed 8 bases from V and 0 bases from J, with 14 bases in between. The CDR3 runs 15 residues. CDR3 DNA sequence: TGTGCCAGCGTTCCGGGTCAAAGTAGCAATCAGCCCCAGCATTTT. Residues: CASVPGQSSNQPQHF.

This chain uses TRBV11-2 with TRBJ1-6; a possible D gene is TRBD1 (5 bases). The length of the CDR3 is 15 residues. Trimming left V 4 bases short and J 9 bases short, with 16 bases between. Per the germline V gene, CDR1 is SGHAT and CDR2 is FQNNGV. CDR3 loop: CASSSQGEGSSPLHF. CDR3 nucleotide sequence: TGTGCCAGCAGCTCCCAAGGTGAGGGGAGTTCACCCCTCCACTTT. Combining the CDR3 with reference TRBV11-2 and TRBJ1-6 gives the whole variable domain EAGVAQSPRYKIIEKRQSVAFWCNPISGHATLYWYQQILGQGPKLLIQFQNNGVVDDSQLPKDRFSAERLKGVDSTLKIQPAKLEDSAVYLCASSSQGEGSSPLHFGNGTRLTVT.

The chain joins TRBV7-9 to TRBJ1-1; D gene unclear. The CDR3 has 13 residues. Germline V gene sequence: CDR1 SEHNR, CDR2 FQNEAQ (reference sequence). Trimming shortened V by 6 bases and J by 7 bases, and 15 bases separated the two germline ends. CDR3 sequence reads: CASRWVSEHEAFF. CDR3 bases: TGTGCCAGCAGATGGGTTTCTGAACATGAAGCTTTCTTT.

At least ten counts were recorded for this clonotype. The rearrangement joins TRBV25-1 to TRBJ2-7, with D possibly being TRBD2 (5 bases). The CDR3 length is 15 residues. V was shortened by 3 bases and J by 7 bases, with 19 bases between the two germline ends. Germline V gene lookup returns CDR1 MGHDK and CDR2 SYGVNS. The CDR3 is CASSDGVSPSGEQYF. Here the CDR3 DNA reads TGTGCCAGCAGTGACGGGGTCTCCCCTTCGGGGGAGCAGTACTTC.

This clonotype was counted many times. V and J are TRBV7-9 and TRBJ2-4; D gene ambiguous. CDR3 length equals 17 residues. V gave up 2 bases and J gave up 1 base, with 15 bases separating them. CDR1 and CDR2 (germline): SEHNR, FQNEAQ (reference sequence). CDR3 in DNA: TGTGCCAGCAGCTTATCTGTGGAAGTGTCGGCCAAAAACATTCAGTACTTC. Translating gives CASSLSVEVSAKNIQYF.

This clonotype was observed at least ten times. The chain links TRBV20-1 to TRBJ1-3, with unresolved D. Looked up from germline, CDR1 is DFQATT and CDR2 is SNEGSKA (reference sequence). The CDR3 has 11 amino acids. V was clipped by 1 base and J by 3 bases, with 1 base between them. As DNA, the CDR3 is TGCAGTGCTAGAGTTGGAAACACCATATATTTT. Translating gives CSARVGNTIYF.

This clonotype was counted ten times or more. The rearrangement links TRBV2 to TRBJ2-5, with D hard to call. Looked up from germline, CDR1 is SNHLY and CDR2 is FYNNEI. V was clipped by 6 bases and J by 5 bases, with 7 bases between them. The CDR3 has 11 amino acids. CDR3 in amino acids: CASRTAETQYF. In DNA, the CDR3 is TGTGCCAGCAGAACAGCTGAGACCCAGTACTTC.

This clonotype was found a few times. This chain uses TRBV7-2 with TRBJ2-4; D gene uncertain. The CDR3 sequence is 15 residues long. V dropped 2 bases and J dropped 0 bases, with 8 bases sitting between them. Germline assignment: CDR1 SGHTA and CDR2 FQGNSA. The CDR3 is CASSLRLLAKNIQYF. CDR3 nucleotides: TGTGCCAGCAGCTTAAGGCTACTAGCCAAAAACATTCAGTACTTC.

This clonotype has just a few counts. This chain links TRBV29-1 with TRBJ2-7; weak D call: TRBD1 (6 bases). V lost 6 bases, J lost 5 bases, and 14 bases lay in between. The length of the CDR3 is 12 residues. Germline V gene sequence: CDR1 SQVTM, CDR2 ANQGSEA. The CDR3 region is CSVRSQGNEQYF. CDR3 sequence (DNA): TGCAGCGTGAGGTCACAGGGAAACGAGCAGTACTTC.

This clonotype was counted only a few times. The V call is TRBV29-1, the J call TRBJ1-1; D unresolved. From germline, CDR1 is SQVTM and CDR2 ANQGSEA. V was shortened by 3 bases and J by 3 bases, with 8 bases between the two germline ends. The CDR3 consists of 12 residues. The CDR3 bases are TGCAGCGTTGACGAACTGCACACTGAAGCTTTCTTT. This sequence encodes CSVDELHTEAFF.

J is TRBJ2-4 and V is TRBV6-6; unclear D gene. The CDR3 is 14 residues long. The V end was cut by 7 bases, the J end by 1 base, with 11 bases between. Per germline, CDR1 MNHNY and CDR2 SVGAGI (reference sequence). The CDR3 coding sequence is TGTGCCAGCAAAGGGATAGGCGCCAAAAACATTCAGTACTTC. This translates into CASKGIGAKNIQYF.

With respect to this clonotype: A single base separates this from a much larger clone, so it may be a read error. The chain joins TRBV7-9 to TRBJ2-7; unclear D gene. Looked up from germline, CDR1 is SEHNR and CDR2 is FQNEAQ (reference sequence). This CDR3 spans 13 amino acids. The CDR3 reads CGSSRSLGYEQYF. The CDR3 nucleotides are TGTGGCAGCAGCCGATCCCTCGGGTACGAGCAGTACTTC.

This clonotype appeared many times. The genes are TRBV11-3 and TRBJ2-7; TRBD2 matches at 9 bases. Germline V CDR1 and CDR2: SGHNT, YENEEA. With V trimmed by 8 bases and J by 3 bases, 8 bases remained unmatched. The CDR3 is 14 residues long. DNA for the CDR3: TGTGCCAGCCGTACCGGGACTAGCTTCTACGAGCAGTACTTC. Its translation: CASRTGTSFYEQYF.

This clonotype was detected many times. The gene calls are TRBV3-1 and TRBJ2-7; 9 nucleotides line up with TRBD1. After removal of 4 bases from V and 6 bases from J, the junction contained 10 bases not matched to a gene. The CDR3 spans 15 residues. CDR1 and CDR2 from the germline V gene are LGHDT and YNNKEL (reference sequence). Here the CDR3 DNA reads TGTGCCAGCAGCCCCACGAGGGGACAGGGTCGCGAGCAGTACTTC. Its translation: CASSPTRGQGREQYF.

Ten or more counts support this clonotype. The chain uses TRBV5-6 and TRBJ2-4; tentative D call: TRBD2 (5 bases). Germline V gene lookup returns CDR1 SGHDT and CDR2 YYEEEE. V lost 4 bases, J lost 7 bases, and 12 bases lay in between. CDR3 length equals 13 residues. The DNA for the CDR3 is TGTGCCAGCAGCGCGAGGGCCGGGAACATTCAGTACTTC. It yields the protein CASSARAGNIQYF.

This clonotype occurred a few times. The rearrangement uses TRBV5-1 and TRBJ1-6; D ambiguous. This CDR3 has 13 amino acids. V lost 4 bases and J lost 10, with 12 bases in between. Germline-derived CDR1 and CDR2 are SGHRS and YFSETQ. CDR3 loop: CASSLAGVSPLHF. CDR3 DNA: TGCGCCAGCAGCCTCGCCGGGGTCTCACCCCTCCACTTT.

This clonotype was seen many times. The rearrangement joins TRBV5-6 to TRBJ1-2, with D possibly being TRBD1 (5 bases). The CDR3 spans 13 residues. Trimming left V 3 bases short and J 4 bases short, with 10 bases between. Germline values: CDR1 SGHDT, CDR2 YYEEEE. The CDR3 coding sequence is TGTGCCAGCAGCTCGCAGGGACTCTATGGCTACACCTTC. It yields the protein CASSSQGLYGYTF.

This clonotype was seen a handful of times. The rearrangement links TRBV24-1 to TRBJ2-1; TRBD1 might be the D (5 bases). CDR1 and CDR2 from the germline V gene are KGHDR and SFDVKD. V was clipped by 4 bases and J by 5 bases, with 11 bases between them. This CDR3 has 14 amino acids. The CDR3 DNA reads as TGTGCCACCAGTGAACCCGGACAAGACAATGAGCAGTTCTTC. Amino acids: CATSEPGQDNEQFF.